These 12 T cell receptor beta chains were sequenced from one sample in a study of cytomegalovirus exposure and HLA in healthy donors (dated by TCRdb to about 2017). The library was generated by the immunoSEQ multiplex PCR assay. The clones in this table, taken by TCRdb from immuneACCESS, are in-frame only. Not every clone is retained; where verified, under half of the shortfall comes from an unresolved V gene, and the cause of the rest is unknown. This sample is represented by about 240,000 clones; around 88% of them were singletons. Around 1.2% of the sample comes from the top ten. The source material was PBMCs. Receptor source: a woman younger than 45 in good health and CMV-seropositive.

The chain couples TRBV2 to TRBJ2-2; TRBD2 is a possible D gene (6 bases). V was trimmed by 7 bases and J by 4 bases, leaving 16 bases between them. This CDR3 comprises 15 residues. Germline CDR1 is SNHLY and CDR2 is FYNNEI. CDR3 loop: CASIAGRDLTGELFF. As DNA, the CDR3 is TGTGCCAGCATTGCCGGGCGGGACCTCACCGGGGAGCTGTTTTTT.

J is TRBJ1-2 and V is TRBV6-6; the D gene is possibly TRBD1 (6 bases). Trimming stripped 0 bases from V and 4 bases from J, with 12 bases between. The CDR3 runs 15 residues. CDR1 is MNHNY, CDR2 SVGAGI, per germline (reference sequence). This CDR3 is CASSYSRGAVYGYTF. Here the CDR3 DNA reads TGTGCCAGCAGTTACTCGCGGGGGGCAGTCTATGGCTACACCTTC.

V is TRBV10-2 and J is TRBJ2-7; 9 bases match TRBD1. With 4 bases clipped from V and 1 base from J, the junction kept 5 bases outside the gene matches. Germline V gene lookup returns CDR1 WSHSY and CDR2 SAAADI. This CDR3 region has 15 residues. The CDR3 sequence: CASSVGTGFSYEQYF. The CDR3 DNA reads TGCGCCAGCAGTGTGGGGACAGGGTTTTCCTACGAGCAGTACTTC.

This chain connects TRBV18 to TRBJ1-3; D remains ambiguous. Germline V gene sequence: CDR1 KGHSH, CDR2 LQKENI. Trimming took off 1 base at V and 4 bases at J, with 8 bases between the two ends. The CDR3 runs 14 residues. The CDR3 nucleotides read TGTGCCAGCTCACCACAGCACGGGGGAAACACCATATATTTT. Translated, it gives CASSPQHGGNTIYF.

J is TRBJ1-5 and V is TRBV6-6; D possibly corresponds to TRBD1 (6 bases). Germline-derived CDR1 and CDR2 are MNHNY and SVGAGI (reference sequence). CDR3 size: 14 residues. V shed 9 bases and J shed 3 bases, with 15 bases lying between them. In DNA, the CDR3 is TGTGCCAGTTTGCGAGGGGGAAACAATCAGCCCCAGCATTTT. This codes for CASLRGGNNQPQHF.

The chain couples TRBV20-1 to TRBJ2-7, with unresolved D. The V gene's germline CDR1 is DFQATT and CDR2 SNEGSKA (reference sequence). Trimming took off 3 bases at V and 7 bases at J, with 10 bases between the two ends. CDR3 size: 11 residues. CDR3 sequence reads: CSARSAGEQYF. CDR3 coding DNA: TGCAGTGCTAGGTCCGCAGGTGAGCAGTACTTC.

J is TRBJ2-5 and V is TRBV4-1, with a possible D match to TRBD1 (6 bases). The germline V gene encodes CDR1 MGHRA and CDR2 YSYEKL. Between the trimmed V and J ends, which lost 0 bases and 4 bases, there was a span of 12 bases. The CDR3 has 15 residues. In nucleotides, the CDR3 is TGCGCCAGCAGCCAAGATTTGGGGGCTGGAGAGACCCAGTACTTC. Translated: CASSQDLGAGETQYF.

The chain couples TRBV2 to TRBJ2-3, with 7 bases identical to TRBD2. Germline lookup yields CDR1 SNHLY and CDR2 FYNNEI. This CDR3 region has 12 residues. Germline trimming cut 4 bases from V and 11 bases from J; bases unmatched to any gene: 6. The CDR3 is CASSVGGRMQYF. The DNA of the CDR3 is TGTGCCAGCAGTGTGGGGGGGAGGATGCAGTATTTT.

The gene calls are TRBV10-3 and TRBJ2-1; TRBD2 matches 8 bases. V was clipped by 6 bases and J by 2 bases; unmatched bases: 6. The germline V gene has CDR1 ENHRY and CDR2 SYGVKD. The CDR3 is 15 residues long. CDR3: CAISGRAAAYNEQFF. CDR3 sequence (DNA): TGTGCCATCAGCGGGAGGGCAGCGGCCTACAATGAGCAGTTCTTC.

The gene calls are TRBV4-1 and TRBJ1-3; the D gene is possibly TRBD1 (6 bases). V dropped 1 base and J dropped 0 bases, with 13 bases sitting between them. This CDR3 is built from 17 residues. Per germline, CDR1 MGHRA and CDR2 YSYEKL. The CDR3 region is CASSQATKQGSGNTIYF. CDR3 sequence (DNA): TGCGCCAGCAGCCAAGCCACGAAACAGGGCTCTGGAAACACCATATATTTT.

In nucleotides, the CDR3 is TGTGCCAGCAGTGAAATACAGATATATGGCTACACCTTC. Translation: CASSEIQIYGYTF. The chain is built from TRBV6-1 and TRBJ1-2; D gene uncertain. The CDR3 consists of 13 residues. Germline lookup yields CDR1 MNHNS and CDR2 SASEGT. V was clipped by 2 bases and J by 5 bases, with 9 bases between them.

J is TRBJ2-1 and V is TRBV5-1, with D possibly being TRBD1 (6 bases). CDR3 size: 14 residues. The V and J ends lost 5 bases and 7 bases respectively, with 16 bases between them. CDR1 and CDR2 from the germline V gene are SGHRS and YFSETQ. CDR3 residues: CASRKIGQLNEQFF. The DNA for the CDR3 is TGCGCCAGCAGAAAGATTGGACAGTTGAATGAGCAGTTCTTC.